What follows are 15 T cell receptor beta chains derived from one specimen sequenced in a study of post-analysis software for immune sequencing data. Tagging with unique molecular identifiers was a feature of the TCR beta cDNA libraries. MiXCR was run by TCRdb on the PCR reads, yielding one entry per CDR3 protein. This sample yields roughly 160,000 distinct CDR3 sequences, of which 36% are seen a single time; under 30% belongs to the top ten. This material consisted of blood, taken after autologous hematopoietic stem cell transplantation. The receptors shown here come from a girl between 5 and 17 years old with multiple sclerosis.

Notes on this clonotype: The junction does not match germline at one end; this may be a read error. V and J are TRBV7-3 and TRBJ2-6; 8 bases fit TRBD1. This CDR3 has 16 residues. The germline V gene has CDR1 SGHTA and CDR2 FQGTGA. CDR3 in amino acids: CASSSRTGTGANVRTF. The CDR3 DNA reads TGTGCCAGCAGCTCCCGGACAGGGACGGGGGCCAACGTCCGGACTTTC.

The chain combines TRBV6-2 or TRBV6-3 with TRBJ2-5; D is unresolved. The assigned J gene may be wrong: the sequence end matches TRBJ2-7 better. This CDR3 spans 15 amino acids. Germline V gives CDR1 MNHEY, CDR2 SVGEGT. In nucleotides, the CDR3 is TGTGCCAGCAGTTACTCAAGTCTACCGGACTACGAGCAGTACTTC. Protein: CASSYSSLPDYEQYF.

The rearrangement links TRBV4-1 to TRBJ2-1; 7 positions match TRBD1. CDR1 is MGHRA and CDR2 is YSYEKL in the germline V gene. The CDR3 extends over 15 amino acids. Losses at the gene ends were 0 bases for V and 4 bases for J; bases not matched to a gene: 3. CDR3 amino acids: CASSQEPGQYNEQFF. As DNA, the CDR3 is TGCGCCAGCAGCCAAGAGCCGGGACAGTACAATGAGCAGTTCTTC.

This chain links TRBV20-1 with TRBJ2-7; 7 bases agree with TRBD1. The ends lost 6 bases at V and 2 bases at J; junction bases unmatched: 7. The CDR3 extends over 13 amino acids. Germline V gives CDR1 DFQATT, CDR2 SNEGSKA (reference sequence). For the CDR3, the DNA is TGCAGTGCAGCTCGGACAGGAACCTACGAGCAGTACTTC. Translation gives CSAARTGTYEQYF.

V and J are TRBV12-5 and TRBJ2-1, with 12 bases lining up with TRBD2. Germline V CDR1 and CDR2: LGHNT, FRNRAP. The CDR3 is made up of 21 amino acids. V lost 0 bases and J lost 8; bases outside the gene matches: 20. The CDR3 DNA is TGTGCTAGTGGTTTGGTGGGATTCCCTTGGTGGCTAGCGGGAGGGCCAGATGAGCAGTTCTTC. Translated, it gives CASGLVGFPWWLAGGPDEQFF.

This clonotype has only a few counts. The V gene is TRBV7-2, the J gene TRBJ2-5; TRBD1 or TRBD2 may be the D gene (7 bases each). The CDR3 is 15 amino acids. The V end lost 4 bases, the J end lost 2 bases, and 14 bases lay between the germline ends. The V gene's germline CDR1 is SGHTA and CDR2 FQGNSA. CDR3 DNA sequence: TGTGCCAGCAGCTCCCAGGGGGGGCGGCAAGAGACCCAGTACTTC. Amino acids: CASSSQGGRQETQYF.

This clonotype was found many times. V is TRBV6-5 and J is TRBJ2-7; the match to TRBD1 covers 9 bases. Germline trimming cut 4 bases from V and 7 bases from J; bases unmatched to any gene: 11. The CDR3 loop spans 15 amino acids. CDR1 and CDR2 from the germline V gene are MNHEY and SVGAGI. The CDR3 is CASSFTGTGIGEQYF. CDR3 bases: TGTGCCAGCAGTTTCACCGGGACAGGGATAGGGGAGCAGTACTTC.

This clonotype was picked up a small number of times. This rearrangement joins TRBV6-5 to TRBJ1-1; no clear D. The CDR3 runs to 15 residues. Germline assignment: CDR1 MNHEY and CDR2 SVGAGI. Trimming left V 6 bases short and J 1 base short, with 15 bases between. In nucleotides, the CDR3 is TGTGCCAGCAGGAGAGGGAGGGTAACGAACACTGAAGCTTTCTTT. This codes for CASRRGRVTNTEAFF.

The chain is built from TRBV29-1 and TRBJ1-2, with 8 bases identical to TRBD1. The V gene's germline CDR1 is SQVTM and CDR2 ANQGSEA. This CDR3 region has 13 residues. J lost 2 bases, V lost 7 bases, and 6 bases had no gene match. The CDR3 sequence: CSAMTGVNYGYTF. The CDR3 DNA sequence: TGCAGCGCTATGACAGGGGTCAACTATGGCTACACCTTC.

The chain is built from TRBV28 and TRBJ1-5, with 9 bases fitting TRBD1. The V gene end was trimmed by 11 bases and the J gene end by 6 bases; junction bases not matched to a gene: 17. Germline values: CDR1 MDHEN, CDR2 SYDVKM. This CDR3 contains 16 residues. For the CDR3, the DNA is TGTGCCGCTGGACAGGGGATCGGAGTCGGAGGTCAGCCCCAGCATTTT. It encodes CAAGQGIGVGGQPQHF.

The gene calls are TRBV15 and TRBJ1-1; D is possibly TRBD1 (5 bases). There are 10 residues in the CDR3. Trimming removed 11 bases from V and 5 bases from J, with 9 bases in between. Germline CDR1 reads LNHNV; CDR2 reads YYDKDF (reference sequence). CDR3 amino acids: CAVGVTEAFF. CDR3 coding DNA: TGTGCCGTAGGGGTAACTGAAGCTTTCTTT.

The genes are TRBV5-8 and TRBJ1-5; D is unresolved. The CDR3 has 15 amino acids. Germline V gives CDR1 SGHTS, CDR2 YDEGEE. Trimming shortened V by 6 bases and J by 0 bases, and 13 bases separated the two germline ends. CDR3 protein: CASTLRRDSNQPQHF. The CDR3, as DNA: TGTGCCAGCACCCTTAGGAGAGATAGCAATCAGCCCCAGCATTTT.

Here the CDR3 reads CASRGLAGYTDTQYF. CDR3 nucleotides: TGTGCCAGCAGAGGACTAGCGGGATATACAGATACGCAGTATTTT. The chain links TRBV28 to TRBJ2-3, with TRBD2 identical over 12 bases. There are 15 residues in the CDR3. Germline V gene lookup returns CDR1 MDHEN and CDR2 SYDVKM. With V trimmed by 6 bases and J by 3 bases, 4 bases remained unmatched.

This chain uses TRBV4-3 with TRBJ2-2; 9 bases line up with TRBD1. Germline V gene sequence: CDR1 LGHNA, CDR2 YSLEER. The CDR3 consists of 15 residues. V trimming: 4 bases; J trimming: 7 bases; junction bases outside the gene matches: 7. CDR3 bases: TGCGCCAGCAGCCGTACAGGGGGCGAAGTCGGGGAGCTGTTTTTT. Amino acids: CASSRTGGEVGELFF.

The table lists this clonotype with a few counts. V gene TRBV2 combines with J gene TRBJ2-1; D gene ambiguous. V lost 1 base and J 8 bases, leaving 12 bases between the germline ends. The CDR3 loop spans 14 amino acids. The germline CDR1 and CDR2 sequences are SNHLY and FYNNEI. CDR3 protein: CASSEGARTYEQFF. The CDR3 nucleotides read TGTGCCAGCAGTGAAGGGGCGAGGACGTATGAGCAGTTCTTC.